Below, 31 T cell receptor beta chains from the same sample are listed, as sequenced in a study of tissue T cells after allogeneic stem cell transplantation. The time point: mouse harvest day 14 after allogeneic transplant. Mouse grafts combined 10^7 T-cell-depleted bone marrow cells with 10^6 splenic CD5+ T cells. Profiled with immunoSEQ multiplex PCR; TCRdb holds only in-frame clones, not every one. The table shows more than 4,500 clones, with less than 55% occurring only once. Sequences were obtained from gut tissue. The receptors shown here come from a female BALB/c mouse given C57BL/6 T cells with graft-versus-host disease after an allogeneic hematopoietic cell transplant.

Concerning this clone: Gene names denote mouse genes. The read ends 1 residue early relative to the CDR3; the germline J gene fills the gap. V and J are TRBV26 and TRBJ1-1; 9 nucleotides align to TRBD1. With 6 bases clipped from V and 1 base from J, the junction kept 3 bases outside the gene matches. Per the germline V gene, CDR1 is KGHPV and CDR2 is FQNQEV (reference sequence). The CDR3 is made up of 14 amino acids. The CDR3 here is CASRGQGGNTEVFF. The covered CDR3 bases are TGTGCCAGCAGGGGACAGGGAGGGAACACAGAAGTCTTC.

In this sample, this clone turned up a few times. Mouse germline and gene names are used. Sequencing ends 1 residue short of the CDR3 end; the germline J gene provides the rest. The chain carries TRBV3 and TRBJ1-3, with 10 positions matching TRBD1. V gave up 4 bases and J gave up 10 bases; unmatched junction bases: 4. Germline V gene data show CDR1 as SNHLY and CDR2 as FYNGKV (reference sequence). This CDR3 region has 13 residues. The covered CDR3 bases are TGTGCCAGCAGCTCCGGACAGGGGGTCACGCTCTAT. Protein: CASSSGQGVTLY. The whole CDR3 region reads CASSSGQGVTLYF.

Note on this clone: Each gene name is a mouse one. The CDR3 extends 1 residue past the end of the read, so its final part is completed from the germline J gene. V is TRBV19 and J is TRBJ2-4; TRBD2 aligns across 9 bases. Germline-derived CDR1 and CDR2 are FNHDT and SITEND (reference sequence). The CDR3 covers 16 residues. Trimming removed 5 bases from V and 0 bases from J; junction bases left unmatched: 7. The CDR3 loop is CASSLGTGSSQNTLYF. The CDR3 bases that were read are TGTGCCAGCAGCCTCGGGACTGGGAGTAGTCAAAACACCTTGTAC.

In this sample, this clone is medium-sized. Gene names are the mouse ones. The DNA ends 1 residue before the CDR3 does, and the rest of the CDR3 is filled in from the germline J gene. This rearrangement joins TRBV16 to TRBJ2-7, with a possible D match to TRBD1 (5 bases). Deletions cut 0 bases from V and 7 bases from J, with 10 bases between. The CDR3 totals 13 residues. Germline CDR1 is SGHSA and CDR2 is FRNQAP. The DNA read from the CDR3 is TGTGCAAGCAGCTTAGATCCAGGGTTGGAACAGTAC. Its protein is CASSLDPGLEQY. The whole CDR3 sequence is CASSLDPGLEQYF. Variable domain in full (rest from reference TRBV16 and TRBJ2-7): NAGVIQTPRHKVTGKGQEATLWCEPISGHSAVFWYRQTIVQGLEFLTYFRNQAPIDDSGMPKERFSAQMPNQSHSTLKIQSTQPQDSAVYLCASSLDPGLEQYFGPGTRLTVL.

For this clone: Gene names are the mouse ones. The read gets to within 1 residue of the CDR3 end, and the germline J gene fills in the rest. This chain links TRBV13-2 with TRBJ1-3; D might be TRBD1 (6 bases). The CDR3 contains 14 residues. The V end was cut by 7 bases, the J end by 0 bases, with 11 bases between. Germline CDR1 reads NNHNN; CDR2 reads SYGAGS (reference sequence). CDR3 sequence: CASRTALSGNTLYF. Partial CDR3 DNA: TGTGCCAGCAGGACAGCCCTTTCTGGAAATACGCTCTAT.

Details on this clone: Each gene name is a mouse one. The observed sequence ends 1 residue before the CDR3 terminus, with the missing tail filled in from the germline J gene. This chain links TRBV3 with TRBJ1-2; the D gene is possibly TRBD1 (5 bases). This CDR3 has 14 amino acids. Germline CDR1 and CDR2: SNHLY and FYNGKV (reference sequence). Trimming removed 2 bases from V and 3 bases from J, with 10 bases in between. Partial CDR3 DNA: TGTGCCAGCAGCTTAATGGGGCGACACTCCGACTACACC. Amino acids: CASSLMGRHSDYT. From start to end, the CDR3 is CASSLMGRHSDYTF.

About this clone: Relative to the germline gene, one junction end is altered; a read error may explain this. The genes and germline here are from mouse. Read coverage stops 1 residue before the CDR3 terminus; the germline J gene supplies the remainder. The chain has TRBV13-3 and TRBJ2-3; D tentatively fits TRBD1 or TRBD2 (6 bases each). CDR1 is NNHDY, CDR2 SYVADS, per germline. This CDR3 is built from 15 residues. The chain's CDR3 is CASGDRGRVAETLYF. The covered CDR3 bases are TGTGCCAGCGGTGACCGGGGGCGAGTTGCAGAAACGCTGTAT.

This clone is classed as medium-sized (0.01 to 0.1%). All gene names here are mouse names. The CDR3 here is CASRDWGGDEQYF. Partial CDR3 DNA: TGTGCCAGCAGGGACTGGGGGGGCGATGAACAGTAC. The chain has TRBV15 and TRBJ2-7, with 13 bases that match TRBD2. Read coverage stops 1 residue before the CDR3 terminus; the germline J gene supplies the remainder. V dropped 6 bases and J dropped 5; count of bases not matched to a gene: 1. The CDR3 runs 13 residues. Per the germline V gene, CDR1 is SGHND and CDR2 is FRSKSL.

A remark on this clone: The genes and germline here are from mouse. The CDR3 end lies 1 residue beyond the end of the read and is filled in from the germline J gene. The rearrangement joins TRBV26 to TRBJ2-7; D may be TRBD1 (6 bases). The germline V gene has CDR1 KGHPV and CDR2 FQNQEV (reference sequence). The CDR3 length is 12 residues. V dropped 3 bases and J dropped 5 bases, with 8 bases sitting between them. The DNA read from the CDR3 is TGTGCCAGCAGTCTAAACAGGGATGAACAGTAC. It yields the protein CASSLNRDEQY. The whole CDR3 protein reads CASSLNRDEQYF.

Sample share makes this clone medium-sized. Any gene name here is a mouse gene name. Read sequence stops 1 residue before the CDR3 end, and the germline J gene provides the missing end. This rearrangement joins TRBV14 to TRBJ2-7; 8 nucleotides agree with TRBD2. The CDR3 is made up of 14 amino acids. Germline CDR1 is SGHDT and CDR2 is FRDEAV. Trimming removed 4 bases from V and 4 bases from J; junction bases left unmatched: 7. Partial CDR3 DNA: TGTGCCAGCAGTCGCGACTGGGGTAGTTATGAACAGTAC. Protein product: CASSRDWGSYEQY. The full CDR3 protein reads CASSRDWGSYEQYF. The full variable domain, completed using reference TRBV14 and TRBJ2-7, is EAGVTQSPRYAVLQEGQAVSFWCDPISGHDTLYWYQQPRDQGPQLLVYFRDEAVIDNSQLPSDRFSAVRPKGTNSTLKIQSAKQGDTATYLCASSRDWGSYEQYFGPGTRLTVL.

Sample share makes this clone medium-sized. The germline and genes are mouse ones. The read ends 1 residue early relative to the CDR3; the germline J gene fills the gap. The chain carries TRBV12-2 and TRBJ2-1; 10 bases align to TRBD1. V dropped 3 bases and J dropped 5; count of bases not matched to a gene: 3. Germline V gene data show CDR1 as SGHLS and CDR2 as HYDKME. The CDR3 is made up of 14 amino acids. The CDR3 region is CASSAGTGDAEQFF. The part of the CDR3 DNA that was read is TGTGCCAGCTCTGCCGGGACAGGGGATGCTGAGCAGTTC.

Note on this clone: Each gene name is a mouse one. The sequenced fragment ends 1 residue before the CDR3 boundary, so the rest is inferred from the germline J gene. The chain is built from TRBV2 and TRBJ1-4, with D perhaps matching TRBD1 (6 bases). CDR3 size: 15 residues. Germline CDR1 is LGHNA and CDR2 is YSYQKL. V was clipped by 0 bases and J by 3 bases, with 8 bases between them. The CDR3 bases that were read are TGTGCCAGCAGCCAAGAAGGGGGACCCAACGAAAGATTATTT. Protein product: CASSQEGGPNERLF. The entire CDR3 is CASSQEGGPNERLFF.

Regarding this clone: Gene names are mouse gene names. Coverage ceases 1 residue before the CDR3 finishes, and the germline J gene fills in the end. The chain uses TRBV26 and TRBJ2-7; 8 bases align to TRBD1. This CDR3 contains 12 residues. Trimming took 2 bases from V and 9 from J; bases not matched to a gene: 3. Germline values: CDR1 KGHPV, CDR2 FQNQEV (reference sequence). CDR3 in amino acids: CASSLDRGGQYF. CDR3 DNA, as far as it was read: TGTGCCAGCAGTCTGGACAGGGGAGGACAGTAC.

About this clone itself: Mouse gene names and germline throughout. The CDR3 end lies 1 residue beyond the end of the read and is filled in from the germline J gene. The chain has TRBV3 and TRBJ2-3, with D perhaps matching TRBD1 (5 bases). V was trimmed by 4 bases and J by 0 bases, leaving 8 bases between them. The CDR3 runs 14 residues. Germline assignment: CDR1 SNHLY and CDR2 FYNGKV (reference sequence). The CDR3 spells CASSSGSSAETLYF. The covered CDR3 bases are TGTGCCAGCAGCTCAGGGAGTAGTGCAGAAACGCTGTAT.

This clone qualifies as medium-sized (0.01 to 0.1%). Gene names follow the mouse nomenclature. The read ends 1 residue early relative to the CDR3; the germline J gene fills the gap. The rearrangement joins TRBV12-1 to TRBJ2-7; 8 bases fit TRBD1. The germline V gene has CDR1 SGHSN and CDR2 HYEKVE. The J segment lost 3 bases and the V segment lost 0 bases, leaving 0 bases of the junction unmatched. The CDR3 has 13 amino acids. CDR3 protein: CASSLDRGYEQYF. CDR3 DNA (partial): TGTGCCAGCTCTCTCGACAGGGGCTATGAACAGTAC.

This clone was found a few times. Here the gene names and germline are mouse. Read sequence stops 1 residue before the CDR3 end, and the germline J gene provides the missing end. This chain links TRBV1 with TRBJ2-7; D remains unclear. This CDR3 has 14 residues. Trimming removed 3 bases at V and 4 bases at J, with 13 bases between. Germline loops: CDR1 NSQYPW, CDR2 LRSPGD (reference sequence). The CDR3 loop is CTCSAMYRPYEQYF. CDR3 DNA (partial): TGCACCTGCAGTGCTATGTACAGACCTTATGAACAGTAC. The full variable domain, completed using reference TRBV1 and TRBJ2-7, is VTLLEQNPRWRLVPRGQAVNLRCILKNSQYPWMSWYQQDLQKQLQWLFTLRSPGDKEVKSLPGADYLATRVTDTELRLQVANMSQGRTLYCTCSAMYRPYEQYFGPGTRLTVL.

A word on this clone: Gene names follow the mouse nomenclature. CDR3 loop: CASSPHRNSDYTF. The CDR3 DNA, read in part, is TGTGCCAGCAGTCCCCACCGCAACTCCGACTACACC. This sequence joins TRBV26 and TRBJ1-2; D uncertain. Read data end 1 residue before the CDR3 end; the end is taken from the germline J gene. There are 13 residues in the CDR3. The V and J ends lost 4 bases and 2 bases respectively, with 8 bases between them. Germline CDR1 reads KGHPV; CDR2 reads FQNQEV (reference sequence).

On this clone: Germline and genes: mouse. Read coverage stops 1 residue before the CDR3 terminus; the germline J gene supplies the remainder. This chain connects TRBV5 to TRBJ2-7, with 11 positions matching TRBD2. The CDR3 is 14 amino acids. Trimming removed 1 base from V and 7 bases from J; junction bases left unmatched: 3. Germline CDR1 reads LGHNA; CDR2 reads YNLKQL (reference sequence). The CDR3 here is CASSQGTGGREQYF. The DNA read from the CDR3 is TGTGCCAGCAGCCAAGGGACTGGGGGGCGAGAACAGTAC.

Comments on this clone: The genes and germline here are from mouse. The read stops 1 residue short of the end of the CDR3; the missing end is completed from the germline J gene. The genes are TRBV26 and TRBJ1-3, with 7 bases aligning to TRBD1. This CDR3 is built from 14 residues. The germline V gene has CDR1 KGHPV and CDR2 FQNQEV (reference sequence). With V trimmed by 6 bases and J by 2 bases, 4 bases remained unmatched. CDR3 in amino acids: CASSPTGAGNTLYF. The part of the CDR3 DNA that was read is TGTGCCAGCAGCCCTACAGGGGCTGGAAATACGCTCTAT.

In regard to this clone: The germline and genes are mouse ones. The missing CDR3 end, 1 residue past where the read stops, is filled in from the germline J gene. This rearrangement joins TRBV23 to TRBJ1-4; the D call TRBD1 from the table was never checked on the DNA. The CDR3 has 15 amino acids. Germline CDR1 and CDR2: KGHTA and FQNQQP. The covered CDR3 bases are TGCTCCAGCAGTCCTCGGACAGGTTCCAACGAAAGATTATTT. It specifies CSSSPRTGSNERLF. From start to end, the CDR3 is CSSSPRTGSNERLFF.

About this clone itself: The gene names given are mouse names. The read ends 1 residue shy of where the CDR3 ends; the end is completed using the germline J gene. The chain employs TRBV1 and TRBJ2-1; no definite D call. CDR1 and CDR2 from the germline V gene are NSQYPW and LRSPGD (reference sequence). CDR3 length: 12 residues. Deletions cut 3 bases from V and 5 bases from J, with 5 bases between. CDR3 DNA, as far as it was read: TGCACCTGCAGTGCGCTGGATGCTGAGCAGTTC. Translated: CTCSALDAEQF. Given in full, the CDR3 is CTCSALDAEQFF.

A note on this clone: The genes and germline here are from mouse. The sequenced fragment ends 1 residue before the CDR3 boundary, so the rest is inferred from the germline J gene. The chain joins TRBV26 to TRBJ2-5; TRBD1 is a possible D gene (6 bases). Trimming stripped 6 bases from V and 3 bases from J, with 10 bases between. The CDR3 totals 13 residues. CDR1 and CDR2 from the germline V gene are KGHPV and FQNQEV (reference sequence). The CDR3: CASRPGTQDTQYF. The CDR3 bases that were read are TGTGCCAGCAGACCCGGGACACAAGACACCCAGTAC.

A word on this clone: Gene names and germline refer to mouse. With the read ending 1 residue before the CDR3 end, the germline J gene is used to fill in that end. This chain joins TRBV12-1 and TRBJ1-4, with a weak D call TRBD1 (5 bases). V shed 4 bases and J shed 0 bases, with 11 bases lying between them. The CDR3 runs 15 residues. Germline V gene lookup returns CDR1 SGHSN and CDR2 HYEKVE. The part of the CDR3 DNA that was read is TGTGCCAGCTCCCCCCGACAGATTTCCAACGAAAGATTATTT. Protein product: CASSPRQISNERLF. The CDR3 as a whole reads CASSPRQISNERLFF.

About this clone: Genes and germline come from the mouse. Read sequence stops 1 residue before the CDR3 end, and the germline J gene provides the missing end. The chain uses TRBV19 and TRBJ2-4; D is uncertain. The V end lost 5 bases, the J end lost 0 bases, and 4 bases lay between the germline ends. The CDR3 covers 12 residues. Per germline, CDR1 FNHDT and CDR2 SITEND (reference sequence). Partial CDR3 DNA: TGTGCCAGCAGATCTAGTCAAAACACCTTGTAC. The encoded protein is CASRSSQNTLY. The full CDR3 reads CASRSSQNTLYF.

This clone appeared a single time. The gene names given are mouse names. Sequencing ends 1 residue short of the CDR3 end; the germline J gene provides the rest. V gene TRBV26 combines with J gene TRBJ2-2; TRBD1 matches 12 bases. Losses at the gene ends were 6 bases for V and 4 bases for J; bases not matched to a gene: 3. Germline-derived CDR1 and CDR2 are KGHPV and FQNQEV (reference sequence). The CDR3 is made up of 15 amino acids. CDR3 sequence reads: CASSRDRGRTGQLYF. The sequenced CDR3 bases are TGTGCCAGCAGCCGGGACAGGGGGCGCACCGGGCAGCTCTAC. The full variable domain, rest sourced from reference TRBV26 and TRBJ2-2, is NSKVIQTPRYLVKGQGQKAKMRCIPEKGHPVVFWYQQNKNNEFKFLINFQNQEVLQQIDMTEKRFSAECPSNSPCSLEIQSSEAGDSALYLCASSRDRGRTGQLYFGEGSKLTVL.

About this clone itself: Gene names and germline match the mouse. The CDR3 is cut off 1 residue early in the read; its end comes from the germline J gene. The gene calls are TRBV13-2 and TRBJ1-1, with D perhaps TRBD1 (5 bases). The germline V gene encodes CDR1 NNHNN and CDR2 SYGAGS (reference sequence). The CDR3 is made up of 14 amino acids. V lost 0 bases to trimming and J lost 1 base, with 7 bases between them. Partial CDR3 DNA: TGTGCCAGCGGTGATGGGGGCGGAAACACAGAAGTCTTC. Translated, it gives CASGDGGGNTEVF. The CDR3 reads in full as CASGDGGGNTEVFF.

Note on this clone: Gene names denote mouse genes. The CDR3 protein is CASSSSGTGVYEQYF. CDR3 bases read: TGTGCCAGCAGCTCCTCCGGGACTGGGGTTTATGAACAGTAC. This rearrangement joins TRBV3 to TRBJ2-7, with 10 bases that match TRBD2. The DNA ends 1 residue before the CDR3 does, and the rest of the CDR3 is filled in from the germline J gene. Germline-derived CDR1 and CDR2 are SNHLY and FYNGKV (reference sequence). This CDR3 contains 15 residues. V was clipped by 4 bases and J by 4 bases; unmatched bases: 7.

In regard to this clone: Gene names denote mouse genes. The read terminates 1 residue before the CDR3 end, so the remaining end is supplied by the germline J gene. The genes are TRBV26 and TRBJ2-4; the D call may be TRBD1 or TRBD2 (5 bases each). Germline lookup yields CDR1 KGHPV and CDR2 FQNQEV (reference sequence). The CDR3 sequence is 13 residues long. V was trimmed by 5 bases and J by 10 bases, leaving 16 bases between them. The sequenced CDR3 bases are TGTGCCAGCAGTTCCGGGGCCCGGGACGCCTTGTAC. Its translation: CASSSGARDALY. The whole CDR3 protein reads CASSSGARDALYF.

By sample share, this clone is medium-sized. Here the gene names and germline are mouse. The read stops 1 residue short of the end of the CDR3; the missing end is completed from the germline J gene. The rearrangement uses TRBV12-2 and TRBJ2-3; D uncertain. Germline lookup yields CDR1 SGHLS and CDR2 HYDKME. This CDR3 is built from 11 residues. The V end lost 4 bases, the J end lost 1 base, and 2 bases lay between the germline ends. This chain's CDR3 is CASSRAETLYF. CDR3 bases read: TGTGCCAGCTCCCGTGCAGAAACGCTGTAT.

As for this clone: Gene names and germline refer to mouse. The part of the CDR3 DNA that was read is TGTGCCAGCAGTCGGCAAATCAACACAGAAGTCTTC. Its translation: CASSRQINTEVF. The entire CDR3 protein is CASSRQINTEVFF. The genes are TRBV26 and TRBJ1-1, with D hard to call. Coverage ceases 1 residue before the CDR3 finishes, and the germline J gene fills in the end. The CDR3 is 13 residues long. Germline V gene sequence: CDR1 KGHPV, CDR2 FQNQEV (reference sequence). Between the trimmed V and J ends, which lost 4 bases and 2 bases, there was a span of 8 bases.

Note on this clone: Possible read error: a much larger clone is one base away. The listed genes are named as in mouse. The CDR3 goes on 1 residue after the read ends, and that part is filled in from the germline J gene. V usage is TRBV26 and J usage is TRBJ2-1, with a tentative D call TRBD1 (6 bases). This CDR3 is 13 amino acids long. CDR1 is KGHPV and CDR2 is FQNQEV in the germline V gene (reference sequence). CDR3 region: CASSWTDYPEQFF. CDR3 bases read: TGTGCCAGCAGTTGGACAGACTATCCTGAGCAGTTC. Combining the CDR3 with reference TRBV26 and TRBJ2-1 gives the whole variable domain NSKVIQTPRYLVKGQGQKAKMRCIPEKGHPVVFWYQQNKNNEFKFLINFQNQEVLQQIDMTEKRFSAECPSNSPCSLEIQSSEAGDSALYLCASSWTDYPEQFFGPGTRLTVL.